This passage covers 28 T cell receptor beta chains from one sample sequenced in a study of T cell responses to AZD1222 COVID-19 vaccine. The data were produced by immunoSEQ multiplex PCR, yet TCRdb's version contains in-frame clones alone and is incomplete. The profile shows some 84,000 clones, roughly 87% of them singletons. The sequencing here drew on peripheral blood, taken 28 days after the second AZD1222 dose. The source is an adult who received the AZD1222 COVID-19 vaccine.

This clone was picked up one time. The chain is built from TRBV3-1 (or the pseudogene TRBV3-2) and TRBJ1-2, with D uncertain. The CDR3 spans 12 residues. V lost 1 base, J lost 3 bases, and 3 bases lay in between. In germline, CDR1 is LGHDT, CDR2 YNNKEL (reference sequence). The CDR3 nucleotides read TGTGCCAGCAGCCAAGGACACTATGGCTACACCTTC. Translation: CASSQGHYGYTF.

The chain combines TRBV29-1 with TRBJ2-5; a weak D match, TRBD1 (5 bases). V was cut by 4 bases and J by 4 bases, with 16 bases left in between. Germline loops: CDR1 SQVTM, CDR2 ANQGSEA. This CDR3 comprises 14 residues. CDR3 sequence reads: CSVVLRALGETQYF. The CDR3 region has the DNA TGCAGCGTTGTCCTCAGGGCTTTAGGAGAGACCCAGTACTTC.

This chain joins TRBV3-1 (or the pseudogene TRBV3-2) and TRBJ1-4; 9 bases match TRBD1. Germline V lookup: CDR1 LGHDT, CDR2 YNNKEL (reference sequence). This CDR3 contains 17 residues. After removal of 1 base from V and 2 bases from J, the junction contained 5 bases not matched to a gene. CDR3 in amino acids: CASSQVTGGITNEKLFF. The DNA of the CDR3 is TGTGCCAGCAGCCAAGTCACAGGGGGCATCACTAATGAAAAACTGTTTTTT.

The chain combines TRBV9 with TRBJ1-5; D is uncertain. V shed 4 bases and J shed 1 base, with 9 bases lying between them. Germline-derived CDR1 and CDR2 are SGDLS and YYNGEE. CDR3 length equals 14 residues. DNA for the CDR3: TGTGCCAGCAGCTCCGGGAACAGCAATCAGCCCCAGCATTTT. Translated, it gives CASSSGNSNQPQHF. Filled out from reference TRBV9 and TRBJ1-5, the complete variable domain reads DSGVTQTPKHLITATGQRVTLRCSPRSGDLSVYWYQQSLDQGLQFLIQYYNGEERAKGNILERFSAQQFPDLHSELNLSSLELGDSALYFCASSSGNSNQPQHFGDGTRLSIL.

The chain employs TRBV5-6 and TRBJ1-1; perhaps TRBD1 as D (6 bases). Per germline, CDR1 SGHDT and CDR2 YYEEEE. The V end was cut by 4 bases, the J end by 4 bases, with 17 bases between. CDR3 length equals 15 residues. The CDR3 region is CASSPLTGERTEAFF. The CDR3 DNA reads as TGTGCCAGCAGCCCTCTGACAGGCGAGCGCACTGAAGCTTTCTTT.

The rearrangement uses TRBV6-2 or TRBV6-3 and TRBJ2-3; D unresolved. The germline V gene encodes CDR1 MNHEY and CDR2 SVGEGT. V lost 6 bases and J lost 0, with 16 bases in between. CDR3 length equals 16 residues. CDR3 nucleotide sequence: TGTGCCAGCAGCCCAATCGGACGGCTTAGCACAGATACGCAGTATTTT. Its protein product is CASSPIGRLSTDTQYF.

CDR3 sequence (DNA): TGTGCCAGCAGTTCCGCCGACCGAGTCTATGGCTACACCTTC. Translation: CASSSADRVYGYTF. This chain joins TRBV27 and TRBJ1-2; D is unresolved. Trimming cost V 4 bases and J 4 bases, with 13 bases left between them. This CDR3 is built from 14 residues. Germline V gene sequence: CDR1 MNHEY, CDR2 SMNVEV (reference sequence).

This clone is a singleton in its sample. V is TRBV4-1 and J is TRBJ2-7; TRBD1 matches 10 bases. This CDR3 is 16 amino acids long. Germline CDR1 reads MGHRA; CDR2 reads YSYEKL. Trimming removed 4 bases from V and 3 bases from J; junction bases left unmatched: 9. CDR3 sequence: CASSPQTGGGFYEQYF. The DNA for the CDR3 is TGCGCCAGCAGCCCCCAGACAGGGGGCGGGTTCTACGAGCAGTACTTC.

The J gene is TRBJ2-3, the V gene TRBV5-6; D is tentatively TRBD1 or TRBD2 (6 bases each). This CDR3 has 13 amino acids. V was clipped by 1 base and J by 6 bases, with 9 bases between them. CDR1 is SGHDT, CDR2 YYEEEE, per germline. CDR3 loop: CASSLTGADTQYF. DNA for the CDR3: TGTGCCAGCAGCTTGACGGGGGCGGATACGCAGTATTTT.

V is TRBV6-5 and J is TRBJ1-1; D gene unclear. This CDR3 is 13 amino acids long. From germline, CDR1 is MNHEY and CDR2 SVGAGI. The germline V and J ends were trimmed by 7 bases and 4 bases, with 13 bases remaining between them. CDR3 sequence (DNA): TGTGCCAGCACGATCCGGGGAGGCACTGAAGCTTTCTTT. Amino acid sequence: CASTIRGGTEAFF.

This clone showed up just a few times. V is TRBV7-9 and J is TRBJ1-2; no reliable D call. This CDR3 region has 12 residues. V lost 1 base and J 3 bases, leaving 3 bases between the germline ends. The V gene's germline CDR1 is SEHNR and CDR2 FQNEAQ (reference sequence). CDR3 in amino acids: CASSLDYYGYTF. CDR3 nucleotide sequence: TGTGCCAGCAGCTTAGACTACTATGGCTACACCTTC.

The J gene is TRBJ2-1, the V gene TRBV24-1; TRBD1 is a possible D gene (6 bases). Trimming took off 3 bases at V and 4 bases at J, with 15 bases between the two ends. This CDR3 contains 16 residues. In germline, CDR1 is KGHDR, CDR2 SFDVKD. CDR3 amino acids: CATSDHRAQGYNEQFF. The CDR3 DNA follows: TGTGCCACCAGTGATCACAGGGCCCAAGGGTACAATGAGCAGTTCTTC.

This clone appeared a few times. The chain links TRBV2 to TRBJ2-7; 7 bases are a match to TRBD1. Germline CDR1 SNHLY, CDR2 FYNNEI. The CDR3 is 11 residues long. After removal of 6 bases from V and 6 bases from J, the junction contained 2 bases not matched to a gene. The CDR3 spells CASRDRVEQYF. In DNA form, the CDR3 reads TGTGCCAGCAGAGACAGGGTCGAGCAGTACTTC.

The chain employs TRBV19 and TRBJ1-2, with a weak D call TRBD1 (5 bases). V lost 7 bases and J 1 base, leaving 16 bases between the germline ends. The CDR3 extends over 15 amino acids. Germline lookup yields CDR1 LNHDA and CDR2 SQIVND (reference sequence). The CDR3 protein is CASTPWGGGNYGYTF. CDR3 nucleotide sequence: TGTGCCAGTACCCCCTGGGGGGGAGGTAACTATGGCTACACCTTC.

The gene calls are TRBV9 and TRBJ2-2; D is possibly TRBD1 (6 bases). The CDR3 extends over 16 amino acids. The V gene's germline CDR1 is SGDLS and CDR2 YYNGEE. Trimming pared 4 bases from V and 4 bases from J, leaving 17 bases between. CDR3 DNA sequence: TGTGCCAGCAGCCCCCTAGGACAGTCTATCACCGGGGAGCTGTTTTTT. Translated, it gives CASSPLGQSITGELFF.

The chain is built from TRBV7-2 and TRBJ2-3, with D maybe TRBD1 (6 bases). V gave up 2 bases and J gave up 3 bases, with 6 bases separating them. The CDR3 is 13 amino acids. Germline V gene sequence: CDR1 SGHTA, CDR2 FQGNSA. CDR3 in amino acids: CASSLTGTDTQYF. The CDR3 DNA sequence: TGTGCCAGCAGCTTAACAGGGACAGATACGCAGTATTTT.

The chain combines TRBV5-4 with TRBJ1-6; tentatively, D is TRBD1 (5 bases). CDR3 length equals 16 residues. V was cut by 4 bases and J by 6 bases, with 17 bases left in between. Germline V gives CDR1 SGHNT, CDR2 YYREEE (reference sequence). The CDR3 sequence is CASSARDSGTNSPLHF. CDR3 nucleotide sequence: TGTGCCAGCAGCGCGCGGGACTCAGGGACTAATTCACCCCTCCACTTT.

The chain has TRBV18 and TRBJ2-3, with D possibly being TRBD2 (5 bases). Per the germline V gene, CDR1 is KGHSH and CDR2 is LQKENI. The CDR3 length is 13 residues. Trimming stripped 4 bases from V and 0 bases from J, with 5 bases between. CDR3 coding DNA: TGTGCCAGCTCACGGACTAGCACAGATACGCAGTATTTT. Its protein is CASSRTSTDTQYF.

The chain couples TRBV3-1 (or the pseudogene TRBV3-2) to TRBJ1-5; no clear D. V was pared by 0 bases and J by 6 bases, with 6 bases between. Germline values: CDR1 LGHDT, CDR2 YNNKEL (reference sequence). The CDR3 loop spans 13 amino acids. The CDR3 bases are TGTGCCAGCAGCCAAGATAGAGGTCAGCCCCAGCATTTT. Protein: CASSQDRGQPQHF.

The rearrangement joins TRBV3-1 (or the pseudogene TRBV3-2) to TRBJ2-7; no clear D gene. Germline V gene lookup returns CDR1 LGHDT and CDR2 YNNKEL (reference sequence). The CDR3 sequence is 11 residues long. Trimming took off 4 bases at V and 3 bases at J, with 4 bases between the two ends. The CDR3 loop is CASSRLYEQYF. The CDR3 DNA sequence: TGTGCCAGCAGCCGACTCTACGAGCAGTACTTC.

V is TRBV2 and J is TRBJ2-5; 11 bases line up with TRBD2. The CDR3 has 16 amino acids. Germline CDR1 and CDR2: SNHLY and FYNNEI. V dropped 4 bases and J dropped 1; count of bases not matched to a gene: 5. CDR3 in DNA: TGTGCCAGCAGTGGGCTAGCGGGGGGTCCCCAAGAGACCCAGTACTTC. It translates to CASSGLAGGPQETQYF.

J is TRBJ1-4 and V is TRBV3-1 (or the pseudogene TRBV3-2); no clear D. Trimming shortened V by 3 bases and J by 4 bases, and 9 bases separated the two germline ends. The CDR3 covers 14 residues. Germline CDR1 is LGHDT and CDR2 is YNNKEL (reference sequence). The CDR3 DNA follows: TGTGCCAGCAGCCAGTTCACGGGTAATGAAAAACTGTTTTTT. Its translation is CASSQFTGNEKLFF.

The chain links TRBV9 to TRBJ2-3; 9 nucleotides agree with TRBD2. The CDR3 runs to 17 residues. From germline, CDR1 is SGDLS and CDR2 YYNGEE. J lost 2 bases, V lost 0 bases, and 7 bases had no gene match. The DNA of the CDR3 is TGTGCCAGCAGCGTAGATACAGCGGGGGGCCCCACAGATACGCAGTATTTT. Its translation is CASSVDTAGGPTDTQYF.

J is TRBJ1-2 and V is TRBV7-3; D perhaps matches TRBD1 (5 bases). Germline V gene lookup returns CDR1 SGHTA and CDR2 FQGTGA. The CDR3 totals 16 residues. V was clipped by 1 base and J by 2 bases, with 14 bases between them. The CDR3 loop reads CASSLNRGDGNYGYTF. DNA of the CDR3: TGTGCCAGCAGCTTAAACCGCGGGGACGGGAACTATGGCTACACCTTC.

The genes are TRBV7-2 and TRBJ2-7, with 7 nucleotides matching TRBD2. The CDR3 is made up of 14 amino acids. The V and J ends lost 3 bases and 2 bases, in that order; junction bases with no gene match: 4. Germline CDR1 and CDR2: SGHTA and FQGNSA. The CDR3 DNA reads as TGTGCCAGCAGCTTTAGCGGGCTGACCTACGAGCAGTACTTC. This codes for CASSFSGLTYEQYF.

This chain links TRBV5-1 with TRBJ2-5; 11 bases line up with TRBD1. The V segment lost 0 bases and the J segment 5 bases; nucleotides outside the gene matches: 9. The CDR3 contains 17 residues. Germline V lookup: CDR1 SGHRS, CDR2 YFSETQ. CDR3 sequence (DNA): TGCGCCAGCAGCTTGGACCCCCCCGGGACAGGGGGGGAGACCCAGTACTTC. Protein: CASSLDPPGTGGETQYF.

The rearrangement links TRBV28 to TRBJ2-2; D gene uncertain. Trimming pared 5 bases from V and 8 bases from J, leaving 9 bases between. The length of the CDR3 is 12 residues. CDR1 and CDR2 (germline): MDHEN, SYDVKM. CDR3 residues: CASSQPAGELFF. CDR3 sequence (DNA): TGTGCCAGCAGTCAACCGGCGGGGGAGCTGTTTTTT.

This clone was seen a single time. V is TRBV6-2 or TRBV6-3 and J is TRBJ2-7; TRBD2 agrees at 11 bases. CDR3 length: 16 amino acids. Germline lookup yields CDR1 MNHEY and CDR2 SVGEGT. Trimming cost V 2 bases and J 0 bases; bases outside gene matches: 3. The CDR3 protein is CASSYGGTSGSYEQYF. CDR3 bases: TGTGCCAGCAGTTACGGCGGGACTAGCGGCTCCTACGAGCAGTACTTC.